The rows below give T cell receptor beta chains drawn from one sample of a study of identical twins. TCRdb fed the 5' RACE reads into MiXCR, producing one record per CDR3 protein. The sample includes approximately 1.8 million distinct CDR3 sequences, about 30% of them seen just once. The sequenced sample was cord blood. All receptors derive from a newborn girl in good health. Both conserved end residues are part of each CDR3. D genes are given only for firm matches. Size is stated for part of the rows, as once, few or many counts, or as a class when the clone is expanded.

>-|TRBJ1-6|-|TRBV4-2
CASSQDWAERSYNSPLHF
TGTGCCAGCAGCCAAGATTGGGCTGAGCGATCCTATAATTCACCCCTCCACTTT
>-|TRBJ1-5|few|TRBV12-3/TRBV12-4
CASSQQGPHQPQHF
TGTGCCAGCAGTCAACAGGGCCCCCATCAGCCCCAGCATTTT
>TRBD1|TRBJ2-6|-|TRBV2
CASSAGTGTHSGANVLTF
TGTGCCAGCAGTGCTGGGACAGGAACCCACTCTGGGGCCAACGTCCTGACTTTC
>-|TRBJ1-2|-|TRBV20-1
CSARAGRSWGYTF
TGCAGTGCTAGAGCGGGTCGTTCTTGGGGCTACACCTTC
>-|TRBJ2-3|-|TRBV20-1
CSAGDMRTDTQYF
TGCAGTGCTGGAGATATGAGGACAGATACGCAGTATTTT
>TRBD2|TRBJ2-1|-|TRBV5-1
CASSLRATGTSGTYNEQFF
TGCGCCAGCAGCTTGCGGGCCACCGGGACTAGTGGTACCTACAATGAGCAGTTCTTC
>-|TRBJ2-5|few|TRBV11-2
CASSLRVALYQETQYF
TGTGCCAGCAGCTTACGAGTAGCGTTGTACCAAGAGACCCAGTACTTC
>TRBD1|TRBJ2-2|-|TRBV9
CASSVAGQGAGELFF
TGTGCCAGCAGCGTAGCGGGACAGGGGGCCGGGGAGCTGTTTTTT
>TRBD1|TRBJ1-2|-|TRBV20-1
CSASVQGAGNYGYTF
TGCAGTGCTAGCGTGCAGGGGGCGGGTAACTATGGCTACACCTTC
>-|TRBJ2-1|few|TRBV27
CASSTPLANEQFF
TGTGCCAGCAGTACTCCACTAGCCAATGAGCAGTTCTTC
>-|TRBJ2-7|few|TRBV12-1
CASTASGGYEQYF
TGTGCCAGTACCGCTAGCGGCGGATACGAGCAGTACTTC
>-|TRBJ2-1|few|TRBV28
CASSFSLPYNEQFF
TGTGCCAGCAGTTTCAGCCTTCCCTACAATGAGCAGTTCTTC
>TRBD2|TRBJ2-7|-|TRBV24-1
CATSGLAGAYNEQYF
TGTGCCACCAGTGGGTTAGCGGGAGCCTACAATGAGCAGTACTTC
>TRBD2|TRBJ2-3|-|TRBV29-1
CSAGTSGRAWRDTQYF
TGCAGCGCCGGGACTAGCGGGAGGGCCTGGAGAGATACGCAGTATTTT
>-|TRBJ2-1|-|TRBV5-6
CASSRTGTWFYEQFF
TGTGCCAGCAGCCGAACCGGGACATGGTTCTACGAGCAGTTCTTC